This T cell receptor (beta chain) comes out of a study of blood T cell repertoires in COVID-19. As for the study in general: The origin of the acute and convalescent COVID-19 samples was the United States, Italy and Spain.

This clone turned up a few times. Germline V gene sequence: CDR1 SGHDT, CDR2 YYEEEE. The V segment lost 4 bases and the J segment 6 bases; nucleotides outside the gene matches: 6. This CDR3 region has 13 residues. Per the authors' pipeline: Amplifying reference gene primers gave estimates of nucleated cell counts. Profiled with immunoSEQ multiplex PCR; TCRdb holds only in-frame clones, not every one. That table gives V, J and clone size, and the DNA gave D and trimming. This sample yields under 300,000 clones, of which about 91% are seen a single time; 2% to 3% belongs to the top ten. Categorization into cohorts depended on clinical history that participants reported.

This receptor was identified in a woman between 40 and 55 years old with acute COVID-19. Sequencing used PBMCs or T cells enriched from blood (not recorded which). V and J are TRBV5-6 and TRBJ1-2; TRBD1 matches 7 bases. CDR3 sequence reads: CASSPDRTHGYTF. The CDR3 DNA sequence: TGTGCCAGCAGCCCGGACAGGACCCATGGCTACACCTTC.